A single sample is the source of the 12 T cell receptor beta chains below, sequenced in a study of memory CD4+ T cells and cytomegalovirus serostatus. Clones were sequenced by immunoSEQ multiplex PCR, and TCRdb holds only the in-frame ones, with some missing. The sample has 40,000 to 45,000 clones, 76% seen once; the top ten hold less than 2.5%. Single viable CD3+CD4+CD8-CD45RO+ cells were sorted as the memory CD4+ T cells. The sequenced material came from memory CD4+ T cells from blood. The receptors originated from an adult in good health and CMV-seronegative.

This clone showed up many times. The CDR3 sequence is CASSPTAAPYGYTF. Here the CDR3 DNA reads TGTGCCAGCAGTCCCACGGCAGCTCCCTATGGCTACACCTTC. The chain employs TRBV6-5 and TRBJ1-2; D ambiguous. This CDR3 is 14 amino acids long. Germline V lookup: CDR1 MNHEY, CDR2 SVGAGI. V gave up 5 bases and J gave up 4 bases, with 14 bases separating them.

The chain carries TRBV30 and TRBJ1-2; TRBD1 might be the D (6 bases). Trimming removed 2 bases from V and 7 bases from J, with 14 bases in between. This CDR3 has 13 amino acids. In germline, CDR1 is GTSNPN, CDR2 SVGIG (reference sequence). Here the CDR3 DNA reads TGTGCCTGGAGTCTCTCTGTCAGGGGTGGCTACACCTTC. It encodes CAWSLSVRGGYTF.

The gene calls are TRBV7-8 and TRBJ1-2; D is ambiguous. V was cut by 1 base and J by 4 bases, with 10 bases left in between. Germline CDR1 is SGHVS and CDR2 is FQNEAQ. CDR3 length equals 14 residues. Here the CDR3 DNA reads TGTGCCAGCAGCTTAGGAGGCAGCGGCTATGGCTACACCTTC. The encoded protein is CASSLGGSGYGYTF. Variable domain in full (rest from reference TRBV7-8 and TRBJ1-2): GAGVSQSPRYKVAKRGQDVALRCDPISGHVSLFWYQQALGQGPEFLTYFQNEAQLDKSGLPSDRFFAERPEGSVSTLKIQRTQQEDSAVYLCASSLGGSGYGYTFGSGTRLTVV.

The chain uses TRBV19 and TRBJ2-2; D is unresolved. Germline loops: CDR1 LNHDA, CDR2 SQIVND (reference sequence). V lost 3 bases, J lost 3 bases, and 11 bases lay in between. CDR3 length equals 15 residues. The chain's CDR3 is CASSIGPVDTGELFF. The CDR3 nucleotides are TGTGCCAGTAGTATCGGCCCAGTCGACACCGGGGAGCTGTTTTTT. The full variable domain, rest sourced from reference TRBV19 and TRBJ2-2, is DGGITQSPKYLFRKEGQNVTLSCEQNLNHDAMYWYRQDPGQGLRLIYYSQIVNDFQKGDIAEGYSVSREKKESFPLTVTSAQKNPTAFYLCASSIGPVDTGELFFGEGSRLTVL.

The CDR3 loop is CASSLGQGPYNEQFF. In nucleotides, the CDR3 is TGCGCCAGCAGCCTAGGACAGGGCCCCTACAATGAGCAGTTCTTC. The rearrangement joins TRBV5-1 to TRBJ2-1; 8 positions match TRBD1. In germline, CDR1 is SGHRS, CDR2 YFSETQ. The ends lost 4 bases at V and 2 bases at J; junction bases unmatched: 5. The CDR3 is made up of 15 amino acids.

The rearrangement uses TRBV6-5 and TRBJ1-5; weak D call: TRBD1 (6 bases). Germline V lookup: CDR1 MNHEY, CDR2 SVGAGI. Deletions cut 6 bases from V and 3 bases from J, with 12 bases between. The CDR3 consists of 14 residues. In DNA, the CDR3 is TGTGCCAGCAGAGCCAGGGGTGACAATCAGCCCCAGCATTTT. This codes for CASRARGDNQPQHF.

The chain employs TRBV4-2 and TRBJ2-3; D is undetermined. CDR1 and CDR2 (germline): LGHNA, YNFKEQ. With 0 bases removed from V and 0 bases from J, the gap between germline ends came to 13 bases. This CDR3 is built from 17 residues. CDR3 region: CASSQDNRAASTDTQYF. CDR3 in DNA: TGTGCCAGCAGCCAAGACAATAGGGCAGCCAGCACAGATACGCAGTATTTT.

The V call is TRBV18, the J call TRBJ2-6, with 7 positions matching TRBD1. The V segment lost 6 bases and the J segment 2 bases; nucleotides outside the gene matches: 4. Per germline, CDR1 KGHSH and CDR2 LQKENI. The CDR3 runs to 15 residues. The CDR3 DNA reads TGTGCCAGCTCGCCTGACAGGGCTGGGGCCAACGTCCTGACTTTC. Its translation is CASSPDRAGANVLTF.

This chain links TRBV18 with TRBJ1-2; the match to TRBD1 covers 7 bases. CDR1 and CDR2 (germline): KGHSH, LQKENI. This CDR3 spans 17 amino acids. Losses at the gene ends were 6 bases for V and 0 bases for J; bases not matched to a gene: 13. In nucleotides, the CDR3 is TGTGCCAGCTCGCGTGGGGGGACAGACTTAACTAACTATGGCTACACCTTC. The encoded protein is CASSRGGTDLTNYGYTF.

The chain links TRBV18 to TRBJ2-3, with 12 bases identical to TRBD2. The CDR3 has 16 residues. V trimming: 8 bases; J trimming: 6 bases; junction bases outside the gene matches: 12. CDR1 is KGHSH and CDR2 is LQKENI in the germline V gene. The CDR3 region is CASGGSSGGGQDTQYF. CDR3 nucleotide sequence: TGTGCCAGCGGCGGGTCTAGCGGGGGGGGCCAGGATACGCAGTATTTT.

V gene TRBV19 combines with J gene TRBJ2-3; D uncertain. The length of the CDR3 is 13 residues. Per the germline V gene, CDR1 is LNHDA and CDR2 is SQIVND (reference sequence). Trimming took off 1 base at V and 4 bases at J, with 6 bases between the two ends. CDR3 coding DNA: TGTGCCAGTAGTATAGGCCGTTCAGATACGCAGTATTTT. This codes for CASSIGRSDTQYF.

This clone was detected once. V gene TRBV11-2 combines with J gene TRBJ2-5; D might be TRBD2 (5 bases). CDR1 is SGHAT and CDR2 is FQNNGV in the germline V gene. The V gene lost 7 bases and the J gene lost 1 base, with 16 bases spanning the gap. The CDR3 has 15 residues. CDR3 in DNA: TGTGCCAGCACCCATCCCAGAGGGCCCCAAGAGACCCAGTACTTC. Translated: CASTHPRGPQETQYF.